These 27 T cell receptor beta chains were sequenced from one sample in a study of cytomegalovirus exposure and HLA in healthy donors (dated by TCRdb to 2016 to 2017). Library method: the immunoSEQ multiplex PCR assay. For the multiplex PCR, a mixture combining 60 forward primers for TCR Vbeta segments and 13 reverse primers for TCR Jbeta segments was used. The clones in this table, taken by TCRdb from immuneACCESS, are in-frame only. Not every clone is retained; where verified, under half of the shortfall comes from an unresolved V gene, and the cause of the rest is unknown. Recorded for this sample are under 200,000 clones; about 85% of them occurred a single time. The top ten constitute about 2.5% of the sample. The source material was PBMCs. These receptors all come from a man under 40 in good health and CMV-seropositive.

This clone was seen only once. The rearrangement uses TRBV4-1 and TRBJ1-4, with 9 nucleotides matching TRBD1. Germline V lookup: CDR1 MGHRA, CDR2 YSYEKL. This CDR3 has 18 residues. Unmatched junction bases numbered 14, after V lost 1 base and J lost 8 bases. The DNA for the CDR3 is TGCGCCAGCAGCCAAGGAGGGACAGGGCCCCGCGCGGAGGAAAAACTGTTTTTT. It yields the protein CASSQGGTGPRAEEKLFF.

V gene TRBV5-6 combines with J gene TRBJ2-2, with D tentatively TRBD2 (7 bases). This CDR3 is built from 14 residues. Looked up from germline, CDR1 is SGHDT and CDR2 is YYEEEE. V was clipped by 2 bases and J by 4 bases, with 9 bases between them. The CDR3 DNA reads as TGTGCCAGCAGCTTAAGGGGGGGCACCGGGGAGCTGTTTTTT. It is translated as CASSLRGGTGELFF.

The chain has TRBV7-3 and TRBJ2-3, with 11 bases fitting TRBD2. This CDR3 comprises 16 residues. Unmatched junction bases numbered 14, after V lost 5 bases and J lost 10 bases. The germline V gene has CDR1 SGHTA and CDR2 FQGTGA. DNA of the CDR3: TGTGCCAGCAGCCGAATGACTAGCGGGACGGGGGCGGCGCAGTATTTT. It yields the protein CASSRMTSGTGAAQYF.

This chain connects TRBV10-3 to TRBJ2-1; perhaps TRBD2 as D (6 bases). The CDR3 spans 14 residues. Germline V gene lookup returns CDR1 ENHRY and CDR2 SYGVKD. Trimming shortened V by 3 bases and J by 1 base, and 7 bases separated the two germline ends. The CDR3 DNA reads TGTGCCATCAGTGAAGGGACTTCCTACAATGAGCAGTTCTTC. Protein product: CAISEGTSYNEQFF.

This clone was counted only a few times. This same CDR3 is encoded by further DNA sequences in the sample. This chain's CDR3 is CASSLGLAASTDTQYF. CDR3 DNA sequence: TGTGCCAGCAGCTTAGGGCTAGCGGCTAGCACAGATACGCAGTATTTT. The chain joins TRBV11-2 to TRBJ2-3; 7 bases match TRBD2. Germline CDR1 reads SGHAT; CDR2 reads FQNNGV. The V and J ends lost 1 base and 0 bases, in that order; junction bases with no gene match: 4. The CDR3 sequence is 16 residues long. Looking up the rest from reference TRBV11-2 and TRBJ2-3 gives the full variable domain: EAGVAQSPRYKIIEKRQSVAFWCNPISGHATLYWYQQILGQGPKLLIQFQNNGVVDDSQLPKDRFSAERLKGVDSTLKIQPAKLEDSAVYLCASSLGLAASTDTQYFGPGTRLTVL.

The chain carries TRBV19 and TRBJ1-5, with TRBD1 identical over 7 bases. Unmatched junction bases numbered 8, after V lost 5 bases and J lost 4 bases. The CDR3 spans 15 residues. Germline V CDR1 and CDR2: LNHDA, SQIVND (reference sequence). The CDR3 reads CASSWKGRGNQPQHF. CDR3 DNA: TGTGCCAGTAGTTGGAAGGGCAGGGGGAATCAGCCCCAGCATTTT.

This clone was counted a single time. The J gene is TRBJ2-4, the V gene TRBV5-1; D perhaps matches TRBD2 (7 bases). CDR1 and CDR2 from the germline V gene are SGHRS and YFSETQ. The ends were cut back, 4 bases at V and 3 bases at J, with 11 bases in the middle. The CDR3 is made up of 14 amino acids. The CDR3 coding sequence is TGCGCCAGCAGCCCGGGGGGCGACAAAAACATTCAGTACTTC. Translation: CASSPGGDKNIQYF.

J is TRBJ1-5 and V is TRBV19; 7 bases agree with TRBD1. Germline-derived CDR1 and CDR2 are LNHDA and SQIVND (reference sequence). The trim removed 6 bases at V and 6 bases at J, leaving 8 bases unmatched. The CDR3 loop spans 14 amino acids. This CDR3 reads CASSTDRVAQPQHF. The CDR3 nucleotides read TGTGCCAGTAGCACTGACAGGGTAGCTCAGCCCCAGCATTTT.

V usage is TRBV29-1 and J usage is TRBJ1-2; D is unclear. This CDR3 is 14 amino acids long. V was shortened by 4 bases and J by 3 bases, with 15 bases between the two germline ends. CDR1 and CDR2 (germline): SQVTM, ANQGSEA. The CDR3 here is CSVGPRLLDYGYTF. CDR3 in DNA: TGCAGCGTTGGGCCTCGCCTTTTGGACTATGGCTACACCTTC.

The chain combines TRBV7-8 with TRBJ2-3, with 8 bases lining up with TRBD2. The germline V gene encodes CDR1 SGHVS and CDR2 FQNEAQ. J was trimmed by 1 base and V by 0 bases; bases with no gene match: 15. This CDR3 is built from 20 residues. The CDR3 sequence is CASSLAPGSTAGVGTDTQYF. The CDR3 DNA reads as TGTGCCAGCAGCTTAGCGCCGGGGTCTACAGCGGGAGTCGGCACAGATACGCAGTATTTT.

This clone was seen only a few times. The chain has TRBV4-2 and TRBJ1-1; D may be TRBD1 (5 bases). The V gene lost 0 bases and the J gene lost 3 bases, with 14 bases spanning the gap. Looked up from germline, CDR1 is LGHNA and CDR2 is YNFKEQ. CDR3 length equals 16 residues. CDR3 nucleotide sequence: TGTGCCAGCAGCCAAGATCCGCCTAACAGGTACACTGAAGCTTTCTTT. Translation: CASSQDPPNRYTEAFF.

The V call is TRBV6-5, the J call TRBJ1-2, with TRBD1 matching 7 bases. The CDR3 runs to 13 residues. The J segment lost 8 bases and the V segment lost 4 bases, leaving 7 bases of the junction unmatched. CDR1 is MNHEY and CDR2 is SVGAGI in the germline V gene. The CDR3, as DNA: TGTGCCAGCAGTTCGGGACAGAGCCACGGCTACACCTTC. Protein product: CASSSGQSHGYTF.

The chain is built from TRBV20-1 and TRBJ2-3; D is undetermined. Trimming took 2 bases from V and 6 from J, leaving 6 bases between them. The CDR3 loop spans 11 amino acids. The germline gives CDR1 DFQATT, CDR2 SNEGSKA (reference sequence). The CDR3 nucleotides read TGCAGTGCTAGAAAGCTGGATACGCAGTATTTT. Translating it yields CSARKLDTQYF.

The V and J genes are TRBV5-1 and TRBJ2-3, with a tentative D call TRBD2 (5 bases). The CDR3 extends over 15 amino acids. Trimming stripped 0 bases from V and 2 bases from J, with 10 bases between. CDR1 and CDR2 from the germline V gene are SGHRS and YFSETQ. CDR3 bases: TGCGCCAGCAGCTTGGAGGTGGGAGTCACAGATACGCAGTATTTT. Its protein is CASSLEVGVTDTQYF.

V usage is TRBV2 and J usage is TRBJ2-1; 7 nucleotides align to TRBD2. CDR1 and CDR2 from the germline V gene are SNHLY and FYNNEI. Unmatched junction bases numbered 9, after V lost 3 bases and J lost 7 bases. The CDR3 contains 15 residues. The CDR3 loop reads CASSELRTGGNEQFF. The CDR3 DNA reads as TGTGCCAGCAGTGAGCTTAGGACCGGGGGGAATGAGCAGTTCTTC.

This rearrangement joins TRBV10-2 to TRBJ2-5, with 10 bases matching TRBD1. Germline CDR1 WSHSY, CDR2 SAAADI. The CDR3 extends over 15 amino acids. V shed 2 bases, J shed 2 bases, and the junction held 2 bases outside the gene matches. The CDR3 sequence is CASSEDRGLQETQYF. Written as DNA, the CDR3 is TGCGCCAGCAGTGAGGACAGGGGGCTTCAAGAGACCCAGTACTTC.

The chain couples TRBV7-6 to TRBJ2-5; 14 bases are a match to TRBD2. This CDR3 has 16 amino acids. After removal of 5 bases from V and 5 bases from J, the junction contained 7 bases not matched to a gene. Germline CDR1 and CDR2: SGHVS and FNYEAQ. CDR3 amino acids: CASSPGLAGGRETQYF. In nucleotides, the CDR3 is TGTGCCAGCAGCCCCGGACTAGCGGGAGGAAGGGAGACCCAGTACTTC.

CDR3 nucleotides: TGCAGCGTTGGTCAGTCAGGGTCAGATACGCAGTATTTT. Translated: CSVGQSGSDTQYF. This sequence joins TRBV29-1 and TRBJ2-3; D is possibly TRBD1 (5 bases). V was trimmed by 4 bases and J by 4 bases, leaving 12 bases between them. The CDR3 has 13 residues. Looked up from germline, CDR1 is SQVTM and CDR2 is ANQGSEA.

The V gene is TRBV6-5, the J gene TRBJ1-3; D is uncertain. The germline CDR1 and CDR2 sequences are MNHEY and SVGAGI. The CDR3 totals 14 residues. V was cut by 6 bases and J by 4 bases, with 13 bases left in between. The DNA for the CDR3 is TGTGCCAGCAGGACCCGGTCAGGAGGAAACACCATATATTTT. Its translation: CASRTRSGGNTIYF.

The CDR3 nucleotides read TGTGCCAGCAGCTTCGATCCGACTAGCGGGAGAGGTTACCAAGAGACCCAGTACTTC. Residues: CASSFDPTSGRGYQETQYF. This chain connects TRBV5-6 to TRBJ2-5, with 12 bases matching TRBD2. CDR3 length: 19 amino acids. CDR1 and CDR2 (germline): SGHDT, YYEEEE. With 2 bases clipped from V and 0 bases from J, the junction kept 11 bases outside the gene matches.

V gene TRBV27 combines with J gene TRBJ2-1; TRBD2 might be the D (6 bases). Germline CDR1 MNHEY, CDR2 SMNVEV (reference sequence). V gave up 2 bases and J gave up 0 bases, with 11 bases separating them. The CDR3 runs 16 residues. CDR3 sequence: CASSLGDGSSYNEQFF. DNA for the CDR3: TGTGCCAGCAGTTTAGGTGACGGGAGCTCCTACAATGAGCAGTTCTTC.

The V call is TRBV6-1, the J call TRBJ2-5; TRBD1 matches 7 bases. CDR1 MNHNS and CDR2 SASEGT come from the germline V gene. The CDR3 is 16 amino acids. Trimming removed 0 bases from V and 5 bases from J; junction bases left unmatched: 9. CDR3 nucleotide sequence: TGTGCCAGCAGTGAAGCGCGGCAGGGGGAGCGGGAGACCCAGTACTTC. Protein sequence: CASSEARQGERETQYF.

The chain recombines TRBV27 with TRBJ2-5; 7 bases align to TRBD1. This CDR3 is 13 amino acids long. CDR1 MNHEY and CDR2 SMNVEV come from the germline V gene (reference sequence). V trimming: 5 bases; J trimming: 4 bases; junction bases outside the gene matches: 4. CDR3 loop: CASSTTGLETQYF. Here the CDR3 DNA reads TGTGCCAGCAGTACGACAGGGCTAGAGACCCAGTACTTC.

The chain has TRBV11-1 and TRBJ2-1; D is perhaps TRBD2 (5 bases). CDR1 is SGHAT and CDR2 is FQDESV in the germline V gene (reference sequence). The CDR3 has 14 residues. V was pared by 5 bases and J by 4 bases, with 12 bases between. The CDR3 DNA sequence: TGTGCCAGCAGCGACAACGCGGGTTACAATGAGCAGTTCTTC. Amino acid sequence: CASSDNAGYNEQFF.

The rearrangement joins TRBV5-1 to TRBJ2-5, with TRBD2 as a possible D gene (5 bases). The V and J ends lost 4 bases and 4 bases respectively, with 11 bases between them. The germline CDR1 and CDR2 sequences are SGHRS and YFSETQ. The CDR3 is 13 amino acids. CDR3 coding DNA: TGCGCCAGCAGCCCGGGGTCTTTAGAGACCCAGTACTTC. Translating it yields CASSPGSLETQYF.

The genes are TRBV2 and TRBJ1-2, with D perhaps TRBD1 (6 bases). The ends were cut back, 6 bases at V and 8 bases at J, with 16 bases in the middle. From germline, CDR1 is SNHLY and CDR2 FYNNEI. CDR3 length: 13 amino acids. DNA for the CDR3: TGTGCCAGCAGGGAACAGGGCCACGGAGGCTACACCTTC. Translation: CASREQGHGGYTF.

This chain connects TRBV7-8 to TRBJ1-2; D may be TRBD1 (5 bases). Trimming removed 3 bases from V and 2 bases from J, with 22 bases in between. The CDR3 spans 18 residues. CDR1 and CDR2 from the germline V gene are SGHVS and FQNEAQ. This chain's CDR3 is CASSFSLPLMKGNYGYTF. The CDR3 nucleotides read TGTGCCAGCAGCTTTAGCCTCCCTCTAATGAAGGGGAACTATGGCTACACCTTC.